This T cell receptor beta chain was sequenced for a study of CD8+ T cells in alopecia areata. Findings and caveats of the study: Lesional scalp exceeded normal scalp in clonality, especially in alopecia totalis/universalis.

RNA, once extracted, was reverse transcribed into cDNA for use as the sequencing template. Sequencing used immunoSEQ multiplex PCR; TCRdb keeps in-frame clones, though not all of them. Of a few hundred thousand clones in the sample, around two fifths were seen once. V was pared by 1 base and J by 2 bases, with 2 bases of the junction left unmatched. Germline CDR1 reads SGDLS; CDR2 reads YYNGEE. The CDR3 is 15 residues long. A word on this clone: What it recognizes is unknown.

As for treatment: oral pan-JAK inhibitor, 5-10 mg twice daily. Material: CD4+ T cells sorted from blood, obtained between weeks 30 and 35, from a patient treated with tofacitinib. The TCR comes from a human donor with alopecia areata. The chain employs TRBV9 and TRBJ1-5; 8 bases map to TRBD1. In DNA, the CDR3 is TGTGCCAGCAGCGTATCGGGACAGGGCAATCAGCCCCAGCATTTT. Translated: CASSVSGQGNQPQHF.